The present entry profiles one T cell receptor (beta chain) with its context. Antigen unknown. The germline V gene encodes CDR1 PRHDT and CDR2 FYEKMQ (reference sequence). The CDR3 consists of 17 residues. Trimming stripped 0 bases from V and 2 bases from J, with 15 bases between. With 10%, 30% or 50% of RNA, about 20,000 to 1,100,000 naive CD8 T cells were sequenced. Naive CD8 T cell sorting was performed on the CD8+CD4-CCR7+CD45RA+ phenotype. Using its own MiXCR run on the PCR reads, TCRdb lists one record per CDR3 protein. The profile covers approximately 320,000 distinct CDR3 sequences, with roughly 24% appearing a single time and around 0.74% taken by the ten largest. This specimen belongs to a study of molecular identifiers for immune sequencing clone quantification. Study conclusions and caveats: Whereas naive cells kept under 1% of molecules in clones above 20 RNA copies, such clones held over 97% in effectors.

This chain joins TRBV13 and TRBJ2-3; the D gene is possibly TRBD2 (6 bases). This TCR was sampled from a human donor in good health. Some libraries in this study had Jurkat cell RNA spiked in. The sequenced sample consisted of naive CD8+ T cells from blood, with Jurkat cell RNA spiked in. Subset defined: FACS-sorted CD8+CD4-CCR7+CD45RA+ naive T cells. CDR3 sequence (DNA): TGTGCCAGCAGCTTAGGCCTAGCGTGGGCCCACACAGATACGCAGTATTTT. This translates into CASSLGLAWAHTDTQYF. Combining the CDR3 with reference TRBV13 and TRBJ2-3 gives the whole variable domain AAGVIQSPRHLIKEKRETATLKCYPIPRHDTVYWYQQGPGQDPQFLISFYEKMQSDKGSIPDRFSAQQFSDYHSELNMSSLELGDSALYFCASSLGLAWAHTDTQYFGPGTRLTVL.